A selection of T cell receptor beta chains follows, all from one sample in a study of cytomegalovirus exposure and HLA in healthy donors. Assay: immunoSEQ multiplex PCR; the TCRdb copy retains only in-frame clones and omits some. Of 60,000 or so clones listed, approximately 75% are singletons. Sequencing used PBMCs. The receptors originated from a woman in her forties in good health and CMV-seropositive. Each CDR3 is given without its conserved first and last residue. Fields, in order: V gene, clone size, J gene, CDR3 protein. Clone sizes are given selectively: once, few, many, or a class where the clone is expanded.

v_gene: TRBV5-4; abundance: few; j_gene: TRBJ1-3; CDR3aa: ASSLGGQSVNTIY
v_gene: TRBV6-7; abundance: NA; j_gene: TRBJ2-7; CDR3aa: ASSYKQGLAGGGWYEQY
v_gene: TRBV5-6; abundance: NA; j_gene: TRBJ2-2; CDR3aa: ASSLAGGENTGELF
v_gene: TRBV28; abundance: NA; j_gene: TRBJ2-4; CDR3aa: ASRLAEKNIQY
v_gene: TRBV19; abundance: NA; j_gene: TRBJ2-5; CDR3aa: ASSFRTPTETQY
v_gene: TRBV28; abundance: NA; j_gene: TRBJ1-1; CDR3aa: ASSYSSDSLNTEAF
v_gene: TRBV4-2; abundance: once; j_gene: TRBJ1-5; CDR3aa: ASSQDPRQGGQPQH
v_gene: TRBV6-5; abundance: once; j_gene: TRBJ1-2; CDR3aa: ASSGGGTGDGYT
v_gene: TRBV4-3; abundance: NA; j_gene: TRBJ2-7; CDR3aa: ASSQADRVYEQY
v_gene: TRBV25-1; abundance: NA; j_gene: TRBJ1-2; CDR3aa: ASSGQGYGYT
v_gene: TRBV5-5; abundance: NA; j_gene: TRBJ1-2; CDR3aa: ASSPGQQNYGHT
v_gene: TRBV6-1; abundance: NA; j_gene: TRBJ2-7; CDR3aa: ASVDRVREQY
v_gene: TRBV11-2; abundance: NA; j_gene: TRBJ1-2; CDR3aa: ASSSPPGDLDYGYT
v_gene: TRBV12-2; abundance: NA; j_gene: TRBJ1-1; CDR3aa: ASRSQGGKAF
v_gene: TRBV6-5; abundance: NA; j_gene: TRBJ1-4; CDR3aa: ASSRIQGEKLF
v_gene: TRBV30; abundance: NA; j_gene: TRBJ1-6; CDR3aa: AWSVLFRALH
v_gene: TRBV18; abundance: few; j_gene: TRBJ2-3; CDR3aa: ASSPSSGGASDTQY
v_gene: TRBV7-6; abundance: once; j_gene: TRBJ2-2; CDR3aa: ASSTQGAGGELF
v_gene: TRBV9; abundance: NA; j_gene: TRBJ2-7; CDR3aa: ASSVGAY
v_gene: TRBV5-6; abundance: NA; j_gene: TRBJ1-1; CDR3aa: ASSLAVGAGTEAF
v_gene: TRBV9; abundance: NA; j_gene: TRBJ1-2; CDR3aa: ASSVVGPAGYGYT
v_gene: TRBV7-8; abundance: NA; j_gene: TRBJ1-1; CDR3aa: ASQGNTEAF
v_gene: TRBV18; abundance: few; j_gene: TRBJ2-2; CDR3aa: ASSPREGSRTGELF
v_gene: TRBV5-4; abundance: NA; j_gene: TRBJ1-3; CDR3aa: ASSPGGAAGNTIY
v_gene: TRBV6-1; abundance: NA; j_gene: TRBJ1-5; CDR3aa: ASSQGAYSNQPQH
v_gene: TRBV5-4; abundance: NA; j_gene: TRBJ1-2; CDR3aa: ASSLDRGLYGYT
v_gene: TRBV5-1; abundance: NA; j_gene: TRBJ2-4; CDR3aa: ASSSPDRGDIQY
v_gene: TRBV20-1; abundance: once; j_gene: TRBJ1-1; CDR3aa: SARQITEAF
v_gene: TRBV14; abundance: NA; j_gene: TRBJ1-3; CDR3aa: ASSSGHLSGNTIY
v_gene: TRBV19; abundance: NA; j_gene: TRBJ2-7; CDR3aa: ASSKGQYEQY
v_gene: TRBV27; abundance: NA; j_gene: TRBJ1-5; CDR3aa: ASSLGQANQPQH
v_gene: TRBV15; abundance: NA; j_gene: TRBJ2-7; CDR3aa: ATSREEPGHLYEQY
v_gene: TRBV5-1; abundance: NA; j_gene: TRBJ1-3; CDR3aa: ASSLTGADHYTIY
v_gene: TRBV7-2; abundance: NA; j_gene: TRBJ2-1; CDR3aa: ASSLRASGGVHNEQF
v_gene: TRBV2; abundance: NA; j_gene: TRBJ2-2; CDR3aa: ASKAAGGHTGELF
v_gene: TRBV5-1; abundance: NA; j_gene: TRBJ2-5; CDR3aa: ASSLSGGMTETQY
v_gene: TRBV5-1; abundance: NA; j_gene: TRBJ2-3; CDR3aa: ASSPSLTSTDTQY
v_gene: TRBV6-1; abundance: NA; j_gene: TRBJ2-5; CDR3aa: ASGAQGETQY
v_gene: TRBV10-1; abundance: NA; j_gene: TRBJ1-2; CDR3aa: ASSPGSNYGYT
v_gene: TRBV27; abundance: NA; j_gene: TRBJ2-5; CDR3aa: ASSSGATYKQY
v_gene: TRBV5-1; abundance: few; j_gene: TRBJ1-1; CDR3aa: ASSSRAGMDTEAF
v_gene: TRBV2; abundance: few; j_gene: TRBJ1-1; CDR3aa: AGRDRGTEAF
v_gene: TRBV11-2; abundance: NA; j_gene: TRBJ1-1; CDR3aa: ASSTFTGGTEAF
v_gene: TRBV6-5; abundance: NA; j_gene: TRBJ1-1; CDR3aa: ASFYGRNTEAF